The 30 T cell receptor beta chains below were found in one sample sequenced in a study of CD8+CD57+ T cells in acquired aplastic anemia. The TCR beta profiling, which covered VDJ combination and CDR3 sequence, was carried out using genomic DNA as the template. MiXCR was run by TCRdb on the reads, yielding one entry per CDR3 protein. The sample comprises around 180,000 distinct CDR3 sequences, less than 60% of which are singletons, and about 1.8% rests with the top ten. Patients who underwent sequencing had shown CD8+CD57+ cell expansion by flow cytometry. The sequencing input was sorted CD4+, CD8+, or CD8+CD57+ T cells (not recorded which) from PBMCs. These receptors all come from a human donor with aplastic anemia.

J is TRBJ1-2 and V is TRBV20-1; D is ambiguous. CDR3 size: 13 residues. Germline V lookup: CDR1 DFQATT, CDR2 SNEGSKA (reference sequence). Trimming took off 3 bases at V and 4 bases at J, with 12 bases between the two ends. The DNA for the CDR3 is TGCAGTGCTAGGGCTCAACAAGGCTATGGCTACACCTTC. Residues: CSARAQQGYGYTF.

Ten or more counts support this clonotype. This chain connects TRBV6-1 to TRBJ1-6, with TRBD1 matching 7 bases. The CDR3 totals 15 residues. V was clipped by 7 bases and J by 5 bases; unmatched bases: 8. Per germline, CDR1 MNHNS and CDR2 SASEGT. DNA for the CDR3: TGTGCCAGCACCGACAGGGACCCTCATAATTCACCCCTCCACTTT. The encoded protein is CASTDRDPHNSPLHF.

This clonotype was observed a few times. The CDR3 loop is CASLRGGGANYGYTF. The CDR3 DNA is TGTGCCAGCCTCAGGGGAGGGGGGGCTAACTATGGCTACACCTTC. J is TRBJ1-2 and V is TRBV6-1, with D possibly matching TRBD1 (6 bases). The germline V gene encodes CDR1 MNHNS and CDR2 SASEGT. This CDR3 has 15 amino acids. V lost 8 bases and J lost 0, with 16 bases in between.

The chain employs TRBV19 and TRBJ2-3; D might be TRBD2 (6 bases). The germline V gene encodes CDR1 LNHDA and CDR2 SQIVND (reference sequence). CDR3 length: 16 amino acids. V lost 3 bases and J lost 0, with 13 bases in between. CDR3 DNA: TGTGCCAGTAGTATCACTGGACTAATCAGCACAGATACGCAGTATTTT. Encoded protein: CASSITGLISTDTQYF.

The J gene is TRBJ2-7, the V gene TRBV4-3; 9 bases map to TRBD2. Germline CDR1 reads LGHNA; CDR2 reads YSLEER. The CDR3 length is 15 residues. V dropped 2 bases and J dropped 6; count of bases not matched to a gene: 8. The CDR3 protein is CASSQSAGGPIEQYF. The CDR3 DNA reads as TGCGCCAGCAGCCAAAGCGCGGGGGGGCCCATCGAGCAGTACTTC.

This chain's CDR3 is CASSMVPGAVHEQYF. CDR3 DNA sequence: TGTGCCAGTAGTATGGTCCCGGGAGCCGTCCACGAGCAGTACTTC. The genes are TRBV19 and TRBJ2-7, with D possibly being TRBD2 (6 bases). The CDR3 is 15 amino acids. Germline loops: CDR1 LNHDA, CDR2 SQIVND (reference sequence). Trimming cost V 3 bases and J 5 bases, with 17 bases left between them. The variable domain in full, completed from reference TRBV19 and TRBJ2-7, reads DGGITQSPKYLFRKEGQNVTLSCEQNLNHDAMYWYRQDPGQGLRLIYYSQIVNDFQKGDIAEGYSVSREKKESFPLTVTSAQKNPTAFYLCASSMVPGAVHEQYFGPGTRLTVT.

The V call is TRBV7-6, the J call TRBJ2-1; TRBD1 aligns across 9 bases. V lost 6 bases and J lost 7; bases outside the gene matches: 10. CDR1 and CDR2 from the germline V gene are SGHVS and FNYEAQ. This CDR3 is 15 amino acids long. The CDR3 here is CASRPTTGGGNEQFF. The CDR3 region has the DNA TGTGCCAGCAGACCAACGACAGGGGGGGGGAATGAGCAGTTCTTC.

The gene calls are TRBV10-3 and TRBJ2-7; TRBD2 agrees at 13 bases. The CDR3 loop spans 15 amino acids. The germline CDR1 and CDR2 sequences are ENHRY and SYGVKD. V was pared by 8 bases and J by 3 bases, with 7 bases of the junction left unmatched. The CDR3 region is CAIGGLAGRGYEQYF. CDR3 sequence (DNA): TGTGCCATCGGGGGACTAGCGGGACGGGGCTACGAGCAGTACTTC.

In DNA form, the CDR3 reads TGTGCCACCCAGCCTGGACAGGGTTCCTACTATGGCTACACCTTC. Its protein is CATQPGQGSYYGYTF. The chain combines TRBV28 with TRBJ1-2; 8 bases line up with TRBD1. The CDR3 runs 15 residues. Germline V lookup: CDR1 MDHEN, CDR2 SYDVKM. The junction had 13 bases not matched to a gene; V was cut back by 10 bases and J by 3 bases.

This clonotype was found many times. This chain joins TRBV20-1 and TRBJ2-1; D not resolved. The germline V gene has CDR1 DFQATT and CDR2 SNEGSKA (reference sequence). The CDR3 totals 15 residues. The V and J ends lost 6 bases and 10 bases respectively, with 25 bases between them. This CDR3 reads CSAPDLSTLSREQFF. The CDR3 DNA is TGCAGTGCACCTGATCTTAGTACACTATCGAGGGAGCAGTTCTTC.

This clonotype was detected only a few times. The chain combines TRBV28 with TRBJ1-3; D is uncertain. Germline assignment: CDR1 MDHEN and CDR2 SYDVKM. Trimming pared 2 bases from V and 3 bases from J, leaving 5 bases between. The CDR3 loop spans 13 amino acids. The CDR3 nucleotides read TGTGCCAGCAGTTTACGGGGTGGAAACACCATATATTTT. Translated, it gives CASSLRGGNTIYF.

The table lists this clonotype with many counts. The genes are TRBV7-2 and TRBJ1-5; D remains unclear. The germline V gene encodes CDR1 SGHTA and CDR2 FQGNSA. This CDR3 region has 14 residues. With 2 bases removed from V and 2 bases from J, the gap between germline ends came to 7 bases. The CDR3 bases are TGTGCCAGCAGCTTAATTGCAGGCAATCAGCCCCAGCATTTT. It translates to CASSLIAGNQPQHF.

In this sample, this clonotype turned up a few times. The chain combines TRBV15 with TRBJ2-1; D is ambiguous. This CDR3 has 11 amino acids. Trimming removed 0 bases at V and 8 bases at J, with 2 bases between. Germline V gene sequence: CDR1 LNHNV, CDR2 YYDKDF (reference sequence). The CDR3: CATSREDEQFF. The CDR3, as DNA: TGTGCCACCAGCAGAGAGGATGAGCAGTTCTTC.

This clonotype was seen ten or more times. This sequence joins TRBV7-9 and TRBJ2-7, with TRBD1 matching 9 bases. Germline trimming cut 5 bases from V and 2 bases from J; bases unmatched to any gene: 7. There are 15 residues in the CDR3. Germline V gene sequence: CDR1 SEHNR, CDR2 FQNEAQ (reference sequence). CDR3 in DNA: TGTGCCAGCAGCCCCTGGGACAGGGTGGCCTACGAGCAGTACTTC. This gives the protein CASSPWDRVAYEQYF.

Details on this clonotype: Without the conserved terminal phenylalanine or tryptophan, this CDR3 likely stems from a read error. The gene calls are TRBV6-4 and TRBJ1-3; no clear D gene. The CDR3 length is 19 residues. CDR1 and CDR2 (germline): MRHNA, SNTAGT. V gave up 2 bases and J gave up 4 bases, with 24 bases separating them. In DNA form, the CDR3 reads TGTGCCAGCAGTGACCGTGAGCCCACGTTCTCTCCACTCGGAAACACCATATATTCT. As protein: CASSDREPTFSPLGNTIYS.

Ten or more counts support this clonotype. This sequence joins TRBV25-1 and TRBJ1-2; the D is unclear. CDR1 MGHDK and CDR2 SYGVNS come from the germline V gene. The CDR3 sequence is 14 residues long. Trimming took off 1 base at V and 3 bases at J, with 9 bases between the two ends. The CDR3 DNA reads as TGTGCCAGCAGTGAATCCGAAGATTACTATGGCTACACCTTC. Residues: CASSESEDYYGYTF.

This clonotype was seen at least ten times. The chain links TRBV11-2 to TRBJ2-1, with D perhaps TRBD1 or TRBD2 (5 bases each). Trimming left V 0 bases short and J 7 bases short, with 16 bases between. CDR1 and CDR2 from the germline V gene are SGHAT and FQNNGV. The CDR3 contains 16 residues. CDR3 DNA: TGTGCCAGCAGCTTAGAGGATTCGGGGACGGGGAATGAGCAGTTCTTC. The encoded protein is CASSLEDSGTGNEQFF.

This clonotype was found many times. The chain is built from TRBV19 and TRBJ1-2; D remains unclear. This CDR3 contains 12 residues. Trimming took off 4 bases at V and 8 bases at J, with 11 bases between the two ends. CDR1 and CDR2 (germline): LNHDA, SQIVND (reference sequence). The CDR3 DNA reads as TGTGCCAGTAGTAATCCCCCGGGGGGCTACACCTTC. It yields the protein CASSNPPGGYTF.

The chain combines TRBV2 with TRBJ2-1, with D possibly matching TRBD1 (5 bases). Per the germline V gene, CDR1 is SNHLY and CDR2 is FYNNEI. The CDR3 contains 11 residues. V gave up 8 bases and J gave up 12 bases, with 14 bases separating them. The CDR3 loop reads CASGAEILQFF. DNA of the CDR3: TGTGCCAGCGGGGCGGAGATCCTGCAGTTCTTC.

CDR3 DNA: TGTGCCAGCAGTCGACAGGGTAGGATCCACGAGCAGTACTTC. Translating gives CASSRQGRIHEQYF. The chain links TRBV6-1 to TRBJ2-7; 7 bases are shared with TRBD1. Germline values: CDR1 MNHNS, CDR2 SASEGT. This CDR3 spans 14 amino acids. Trimming took 5 bases from V and 5 from J; bases not matched to a gene: 9.

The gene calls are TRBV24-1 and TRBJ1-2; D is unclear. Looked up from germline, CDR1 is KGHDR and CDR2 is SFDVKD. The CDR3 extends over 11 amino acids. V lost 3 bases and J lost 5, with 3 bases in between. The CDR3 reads CATSDRYGYTF. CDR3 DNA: TGTGCCACCAGTGATCGTTATGGCTACACCTTC.

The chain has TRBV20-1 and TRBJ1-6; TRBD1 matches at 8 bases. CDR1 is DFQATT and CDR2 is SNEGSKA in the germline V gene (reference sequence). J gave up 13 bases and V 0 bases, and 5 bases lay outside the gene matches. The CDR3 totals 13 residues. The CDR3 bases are TGCAGTGCTAGAGATTGGGACAGGTTTCCCCTCCACTTT. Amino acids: CSARDWDRFPLHF.

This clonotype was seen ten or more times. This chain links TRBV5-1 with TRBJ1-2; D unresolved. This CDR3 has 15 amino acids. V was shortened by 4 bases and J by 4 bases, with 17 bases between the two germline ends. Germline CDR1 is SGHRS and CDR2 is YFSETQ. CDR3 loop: CASSPAVGSIYGYTF. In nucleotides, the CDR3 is TGCGCCAGCAGCCCCGCCGTAGGCAGCATCTATGGCTACACCTTC.

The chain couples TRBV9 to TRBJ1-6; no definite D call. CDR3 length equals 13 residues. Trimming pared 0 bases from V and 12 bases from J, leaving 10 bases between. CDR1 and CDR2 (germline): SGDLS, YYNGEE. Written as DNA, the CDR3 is TGTGCCAGCAGCGTAGAATGGAAGGGACCCCTCCACTTT. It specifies CASSVEWKGPLHF.

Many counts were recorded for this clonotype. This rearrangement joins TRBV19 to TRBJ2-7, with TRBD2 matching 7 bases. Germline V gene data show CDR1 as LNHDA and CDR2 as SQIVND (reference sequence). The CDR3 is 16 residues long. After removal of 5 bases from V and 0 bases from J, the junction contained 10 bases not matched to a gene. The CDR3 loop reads CASSGERASGSYEQYF. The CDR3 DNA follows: TGTGCCAGTAGTGGGGAGAGGGCTAGCGGCTCCTACGAGCAGTACTTC.

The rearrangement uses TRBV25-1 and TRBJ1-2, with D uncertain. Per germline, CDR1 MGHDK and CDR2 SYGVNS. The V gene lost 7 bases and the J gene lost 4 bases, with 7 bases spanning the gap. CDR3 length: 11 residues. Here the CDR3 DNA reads TGTGCCAGCATCGGGGTCTATGGCTACACCTTC. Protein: CASIGVYGYTF.

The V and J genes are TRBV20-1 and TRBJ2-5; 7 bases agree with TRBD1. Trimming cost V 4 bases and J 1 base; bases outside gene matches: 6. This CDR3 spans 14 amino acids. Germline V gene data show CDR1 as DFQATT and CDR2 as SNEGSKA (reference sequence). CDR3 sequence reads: CSATEGTAQETQYF. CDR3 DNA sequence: TGCAGTGCTACTGAGGGGACAGCCCAAGAGACCCAGTACTTC.

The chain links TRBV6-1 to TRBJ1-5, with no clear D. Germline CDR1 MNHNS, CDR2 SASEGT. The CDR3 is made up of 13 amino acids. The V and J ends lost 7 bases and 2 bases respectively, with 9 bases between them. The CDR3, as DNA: TGTGCCAGCATTAGGCAGGGCAATCAGCCCCAGCATTTT. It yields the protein CASIRQGNQPQHF.

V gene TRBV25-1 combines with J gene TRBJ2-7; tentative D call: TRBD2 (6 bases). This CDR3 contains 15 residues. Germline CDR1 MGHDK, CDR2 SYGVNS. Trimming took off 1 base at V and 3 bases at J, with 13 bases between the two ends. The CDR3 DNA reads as TGTGCCAGCAGTGAATCTGCGGGGAAATTCTACGAGCAGTACTTC. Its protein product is CASSESAGKFYEQYF.

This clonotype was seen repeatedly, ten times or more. CDR3 in DNA: TGTGCCATCAGTGAGGGAGCGACGACCTATGGCTACACCTTC. Its protein product is CAISEGATTYGYTF. This chain uses TRBV10-3 with TRBJ1-2, with D uncertain. The V gene's germline CDR1 is ENHRY and CDR2 SYGVKD. V was shortened by 2 bases and J by 4 bases, with 11 bases between the two germline ends. The CDR3 has 14 residues.